The subject of this entry is one T cell receptor beta chain. Its antigen is not identified. TCRdb re-derived calls from the reads in MiXCR, one entry per CDR3 protein. The sample has roughly 730,000 distinct CDR3 sequences; around 32% are singletons. The record originates from a study of T cell repertoires in cytomegalovirus infection. The study's findings and limits: CMV-specific HLA-C-restricted TCR beta clonotypes dominated the ex vivo response.

Trimming cost V 7 bases and J 2 bases; bases outside gene matches: 2. The CDR3 consists of 13 residues. Germline CDR1 LNHDA, CDR2 SQIVND (reference sequence). The specimen was cultured PBMCs, collected from culture after CMV antigen stimulation. This clonotype was obtained from a human donor in good health (CMV status not recorded). Some clones in this sample may be carry-over from other donors' samples. V gene TRBV19 combines with J gene TRBJ1-2; 9 bases are shared with TRBD1. In DNA, the CDR3 is TGTGCCAGTACAGGGACAGGGAACTATGGCTACACCTTC. Amino acids: CASTGTGNYGYTF.